The 30 T cell receptor beta chains in this list originate from one sample, sequenced in a study of metastatic and nonmetastatic thyroid tumors. TCRdb re-called clones from the PCR reads using MiXCR. Counted here are 35,000 to 40,000 clones, about a sixth occurring once; the ten biggest clones make up roughly 9.6%. Until they underwent thyroid surgery, no patient had received any treatment. Sequenced material: tumor tissue. The receptors were gathered from a female donor with papillary thyroid cancer or a benign thyroid nodule (not recorded which). Some clones in this sample may be carry-over from other donors' samples.

This clone has a handful of counts. The gene calls are TRBV12-3 or TRBV12-4 and TRBJ1-1; D is unclear. The CDR3 is 12 amino acids. V lost 6 bases and J 2 bases, leaving 7 bases between the germline ends. The DNA for the CDR3 is TGTGCCAGCAGCGGAATTAACACTGAAGCTTTCTTT. Translating it yields CASSGINTEAFF.

This clone was observed many times. The chain joins TRBV20-1 to TRBJ1-6, with D perhaps matching TRBD1 (5 bases). CDR3 length: 16 amino acids. Germline values: CDR1 DFQATT, CDR2 SNEGSKA (reference sequence). Trimming took off 3 bases at V and 7 bases at J, with 19 bases between the two ends. CDR3 loop: CSASKDRLGQNSPLHF. In nucleotides, the CDR3 is TGCAGTGCTAGCAAGGACCGCTTGGGGCAGAATTCACCCCTCCACTTT.

This clone has more than one count but fewer than ten. The chain uses TRBV4-2 and TRBJ1-5; 10 positions agree with TRBD1. CDR1 LGHNA and CDR2 YNFKEQ come from the germline V gene. Unmatched junction bases numbered 7, after V lost 4 bases and J lost 7 bases. The CDR3 length is 15 residues. The CDR3 reads CASSRVGTGEQPQHF. CDR3 bases: TGTGCCAGCAGCCGCGTCGGGACAGGGGAACAGCCCCAGCATTTT.

This clone showed up many times. This chain uses TRBV11-2 with TRBJ2-6; no firm D call. The CDR3 runs 14 residues. Germline V gene sequence: CDR1 SGHAT, CDR2 FQNNGV. V lost 5 bases and J lost 1, with 6 bases in between. Here the CDR3 reads CASSPPSGANVLTF. The CDR3 nucleotides read TGTGCCAGCAGCCCCCCGTCTGGGGCCAACGTCCTGACTTTC.

This clone was counted at least ten times. The same CDR3 is also encoded by other DNA sequences in this sample. The V gene is TRBV28, the J gene TRBJ2-3; 10 bases match TRBD2. The CDR3 consists of 16 residues. The V segment lost 3 bases and the J segment 3 bases; nucleotides outside the gene matches: 6. Germline V CDR1 and CDR2: MDHEN, SYDVKM. DNA for the CDR3: TGTGCCAGCAGTTTCGCAGCGGGAGGGTTTACAGATACGCAGTATTTT. The encoded protein is CASSFAAGGFTDTQYF. Full variable domain (outside the CDR3, taken from reference TRBV28 and TRBJ2-3): DVKVTQSSRYLVKRTGEKVFLECVQDMDHENMFWYRQDPGLGLRLIYFSYDVKMKEKGDIPEGYSVSREKKERFSLILESASTNQTSMYLCASSFAAGGFTDTQYFGPGTRLTVL.

This clone has a handful of counts. The genes are TRBV27 and TRBJ2-1; D is undetermined. Germline CDR1 and CDR2: MNHEY and SMNVEV (reference sequence). Deletions cut 2 bases from V and 2 bases from J, with 10 bases between. The CDR3 has 15 amino acids. The CDR3 sequence: CASSLEAITYNEQFF. In DNA form, the CDR3 reads TGTGCCAGCAGTTTAGAAGCGATCACCTACAATGAGCAGTTCTTC.

This clone appeared a few times. A much larger clone differs from this one at a single base, so this may be a read error. Within the sample, other DNA sequences also encode this same CDR3. The J gene is TRBJ2-7, the V gene TRBV27; D perhaps matches TRBD2 (5 bases). The V gene lost 5 bases and the J gene lost 2 bases, with 10 bases spanning the gap. This CDR3 contains 13 residues. Per the germline V gene, CDR1 is MNHEY and CDR2 is SMNVEV (reference sequence). CDR3 protein: CASSPSGPYEQYF. The CDR3 nucleotides read TGTGCCAGCAGTCCCAGCGGTCCCTACGAGCAGTACTTC.

This clone was counted between two and nine times. This sequence joins TRBV6-5 and TRBJ1-1; tentatively, D is TRBD1 (5 bases). The ends were cut back, 2 bases at V and 5 bases at J, with 12 bases in the middle. This CDR3 has 14 residues. Germline V lookup: CDR1 MNHEY, CDR2 SVGAGI. The CDR3 is CASSYLVQVTEAFF. The CDR3 bases are TGTGCCAGCAGTTACCTCGTACAGGTAACTGAAGCTTTCTTT.

As regards this clone: A much larger clone differs from this one at a single base, so this may be a read error. This CDR3 is also generated by other DNA sequences in the sample. The chain links TRBV4-1 to TRBJ2-1; 9 bases map to TRBD2. The CDR3 runs to 14 residues. Germline assignment: CDR1 MGHRA and CDR2 YSYEKL. CDR3 residues: CASRGGSGRNEQFF. For the CDR3, the DNA is TGCGCCAGCAGGGGGGGCAGCGGGAGGAATGAGCAGTTCTTT.

This clone was found many times. This sequence joins TRBV28 and TRBJ1-5, with D possibly being TRBD1 (5 bases). Germline V gives CDR1 MDHEN, CDR2 SYDVKM. Trimming removed 5 bases at V and 6 bases at J, with 8 bases between. There are 12 residues in the CDR3. CDR3 nucleotides: TGTGCCAGCAGTCCAGGGTTTCAGCCCCAGCATTTT. Amino acid sequence: CASSPGFQPQHF.

The rearrangement links TRBV2 to TRBJ1-5; possibly TRBD1 for D (5 bases). CDR3 length: 15 amino acids. With 4 bases removed from V and 7 bases from J, the gap between germline ends came to 17 bases. Germline-derived CDR1 and CDR2 are SNHLY and FYNNEI. The chain's CDR3 is CASSVDYLRGQPQHF. CDR3 bases: TGTGCCAGCAGTGTAGACTATCTAAGGGGACAGCCCCAGCATTTT.

This clone was picked up many times. This sequence joins TRBV5-6 and TRBJ1-2, with 10 bases fitting TRBD1. Trimming took 4 bases from V and 7 from J; bases not matched to a gene: 10. This CDR3 is built from 15 residues. Germline V gives CDR1 SGHDT, CDR2 YYEEEE. The CDR3 nucleotides are TGTGCCAGCAGCCTAGTCGGACAGGGGGTTTCTGGCTACACCTTC. Translated, it gives CASSLVGQGVSGYTF. Full variable domain (outside the CDR3, taken from reference TRBV5-6 and TRBJ1-2): DAGVTQSPTHLIKTRGQQVTLRCSPKSGHDTVSWYQQALGQGPQFIFQYYEEEERQRGNFPDRFSGHQFPNYSSELNVNALLLGDSALYLCASSLVGQGVSGYTFGSGTRLTVV.

This clone was seen at least ten times. The chain has TRBV7-9 and TRBJ2-5; D is ambiguous. Trimming took 5 bases from V and 5 from J, leaving 18 bases between them. The CDR3 loop spans 15 amino acids. Per the germline V gene, CDR1 is SEHNR and CDR2 is FQNEAQ (reference sequence). CDR3 in DNA: TGTGCCAGCAGCCCCCGCCCCCCGGACCCTGAGACCCAGTACTTC. This codes for CASSPRPPDPETQYF.

The rearrangement links TRBV6-5 to TRBJ1-2, with D tentatively TRBD1 (5 bases). There are 15 residues in the CDR3. The V end was cut by 4 bases, the J end by 7 bases, with 19 bases between. Germline CDR1 is MNHEY and CDR2 is SVGAGI. The CDR3 region has the DNA TGTGCCAGCAGTTCCTGGACATGGGGCGCGGGTGGCTACACCTTC. Residues: CASSSWTWGAGGYTF.

This clone was counted ten times or more. The chain has TRBV6-2 or TRBV6-3 and TRBJ2-5, with D perhaps given as TRBD1 or TRBD2 (5 bases each). Trimming stripped 4 bases from V and 6 bases from J, with 9 bases between. The CDR3 has 12 amino acids. Per germline, CDR1 MNHEY and CDR2 SVGEGT. The CDR3 DNA is TGTGCCAGCAGTTGGCCGGGGCAGACCCAGTACTTC. This encodes CASSWPGQTQYF.

This clone was seen at least ten times. The J gene is TRBJ2-1, the V gene TRBV10-1, with D unclear. The V gene's germline CDR1 is WNHNN and CDR2 SYGVQD (reference sequence). The CDR3 has 11 amino acids. Trimming cost V 4 bases and J 9 bases, with 7 bases left between them. The CDR3 is CASSGWGEQFF. CDR3 DNA: TGCGCCAGCAGTGGGTGGGGTGAGCAGTTCTTC.

This clone was detected only a few times. The rearrangement joins TRBV7-9 to TRBJ2-7; perhaps TRBD2 as D (6 bases). CDR1 is SEHNR, CDR2 FQNEAQ, per germline (reference sequence). There are 12 residues in the CDR3. The CDR3, as DNA: TGTGCAATCGAGGGACTCTGCTACGAGCAGTACTTC. Its protein product is CAIEGLCYEQYF.

The rearrangement uses TRBV7-3 and TRBJ2-2; D tentatively fits TRBD1 or TRBD2 (5 bases each). Trimming took 5 bases from V and 3 from J, leaving 16 bases between them. CDR3 length: 16 amino acids. Per the germline V gene, CDR1 is SGHTA and CDR2 is FQGTGA. DNA of the CDR3: TGTGCCAGCAGCCCTAGCTCCGGACAATACACCGGGGAGCTGTTTTTT. Translated: CASSPSSGQYTGELFF.

This clone was recorded many times. The chain has TRBV12-3 or TRBV12-4 and TRBJ1-2, with D maybe TRBD1 (6 bases). V was cut by 6 bases and J by 5 bases, with 16 bases left in between. The CDR3 is 14 residues long. The CDR3 loop reads CASRSSGAIYGYTF. The DNA of the CDR3 is TGTGCCAGCAGATCTTCAGGGGCGATTTATGGCTACACCTTC.

This clone was observed many times. J is TRBJ2-3 and V is TRBV27, with 8 bases matching TRBD2. Per germline, CDR1 MNHEY and CDR2 SMNVEV (reference sequence). V dropped 7 bases and J dropped 1; count of bases not matched to a gene: 7. This CDR3 comprises 15 residues. CDR3 nucleotide sequence: TGTGCCAGCAACATAGCGGGGCGGGGCACAGATACGCAGTATTTT. Translating it yields CASNIAGRGTDTQYF.

Worth noting for this clone: One junction end disagrees with the germline gene, perhaps due to a read error. The chain uses TRBV12-3 or TRBV12-4 and TRBJ1-5; 7 bases line up with TRBD1. The CDR3 runs 14 residues. As DNA, the CDR3 is TGTGCCGGCAGCACCGGGGACAGTTCTCAGCCCCAGCATTTT. It is translated as CAGSTGDSSQPQHF.

In this sample, this clone turned up many times. J is TRBJ2-7 and V is TRBV6-1; 9 bases are a match to TRBD1. The CDR3 covers 18 residues. The V and J ends lost 4 bases and 0 bases, in that order; junction bases with no gene match: 13. Germline CDR1 is MNHNS and CDR2 is SASEGT. The CDR3 DNA reads as TGTGCCAGCAGTGTAACCGGGACAGGGAGGCCGAGCTCCTACGAGCAGTACTTC. This encodes CASSVTGTGRPSSYEQYF.

The chain carries TRBV7-2 and TRBJ2-1; weak D call: TRBD1 (7 bases). V was pared by 6 bases and J by 6 bases, with 15 bases between. This CDR3 has 14 amino acids. Germline assignment: CDR1 SGHTA and CDR2 FQGNSA. CDR3 in amino acids: CASSPGGTINEQFF. For the CDR3, the DNA is TGTGCCAGCAGTCCAGGGGGGACGATCAATGAGCAGTTCTTC.

This clone occurred once. This chain joins TRBV20-1 and TRBJ2-1; 10 bases agree with TRBD2. The V and J ends lost 5 bases and 7 bases, in that order; junction bases with no gene match: 8. The V gene's germline CDR1 is DFQATT and CDR2 SNEGSKA (reference sequence). The CDR3 length is 14 residues. CDR3 sequence: CSAYLSGRRNEQFF. The CDR3 DNA sequence: TGCAGTGCTTACCTTAGCGGGAGGAGAAATGAGCAGTTCTTC.

This clone was recorded at least ten times. The chain employs TRBV20-1 and TRBJ2-7, with 12 positions matching TRBD2. This CDR3 contains 15 residues. The V and J ends lost 5 bases and 0 bases, in that order; junction bases with no gene match: 5. CDR1 and CDR2 (germline): DFQATT, SNEGSKA (reference sequence). The CDR3 protein is CSAPRTSGTSYEQYF. DNA of the CDR3: TGCAGTGCTCCCAGGACTAGCGGGACCTCCTACGAGCAGTACTTC.

Note on this clone: The same CDR3 can be traced to other DNA sequences in this sample. The rearrangement joins TRBV11-1 to TRBJ1-2, with a weak D call TRBD1 (6 bases). V lost 0 bases and J lost 0, with 20 bases in between. Per the germline V gene, CDR1 is SGHAT and CDR2 is FQDESV (reference sequence). The CDR3 loop spans 19 amino acids. CDR3 protein: CASSLASAGVDNSNYGYTF. CDR3 nucleotide sequence: TGTGCCAGCAGCTTAGCGTCGGCAGGGGTTGACAACTCTAACTATGGCTACACCTTC.

In the case of this clone: Mismatch with germline at one junction end may stem from a read error. V is TRBV11-2 and J is TRBJ2-1, with TRBD2 identical over 8 bases. Germline CDR1 reads SGHAT; CDR2 reads FQNNGV. The CDR3 contains 18 residues. CDR3 sequence: CAISTVPGLAGSGNEQFF. The CDR3 nucleotides are TGTGCCATCAGCACCGTTCCGGGATTAGCGGGATCTGGCAATGAGCAGTTCTTC.

This clone was counted at least ten times. The chain employs TRBV7-2 and TRBJ2-1; D ambiguous. Germline V gene sequence: CDR1 SGHTA, CDR2 FQGNSA. V lost 3 bases and J 9 bases, leaving 6 bases between the germline ends. The CDR3 is 11 amino acids. The CDR3 nucleotides read TGTGCCAGCAGCTTCATGGGTGAGCAGTTCTTC. As protein: CASSFMGEQFF.

This clone has only a few counts. The chain joins TRBV5-1 to TRBJ2-5; D is perhaps TRBD1 (6 bases). CDR3 length: 14 amino acids. Germline-derived CDR1 and CDR2 are SGHRS and YFSETQ. The V and J ends lost 0 bases and 2 bases respectively, with 8 bases between them. The CDR3 DNA is TGCGCCAGCAGCTTGGCAGGGGCGCAAGAGACCCAGTACTTC. It yields the protein CASSLAGAQETQYF. The entire variable domain, with the rest obtained from reference TRBV5-1 and TRBJ2-5, is as follows: KAGVTQTPRYLIKTRGQQVTLSCSPISGHRSVSWYQQTPGQGLQFLFEYFSETQRNKGNFPGRFSGRQFSNSRSEMNVSTLELGDSALYLCASSLAGAQETQYFGPGTRLLVL.

This clone was recorded many times. The sample has other DNA sequences that encode this CDR3 too. This chain connects TRBV6-1 to TRBJ2-1; 10 bases are shared with TRBD1. This CDR3 contains 15 residues. Germline assignment: CDR1 MNHNS and CDR2 SASEGT. J gave up 2 bases and V 7 bases, and 5 bases lay outside the gene matches. CDR3 sequence (DNA): TGTGCCAGCACGCCCGGGACAGGGGCCTACAATGAGCAGTTCTTC. It is translated as CASTPGTGAYNEQFF.